Sequencing of this TCR beta chain was carried out in a study of control samples from healthy donors and cancer patients. Some clones are missing from TCRdb's copy, which holds only in-frame ones; the method was immunoSEQ multiplex PCR. This table has fewer than 70,000 clones, about 85% appearing once. Germline CDR1 is MDHEN and CDR2 is SYDVKM. V trimming: 5 bases; J trimming: 6 bases; junction bases outside the gene matches: 7. This CDR3 has 15 amino acids. This sequence joins TRBV28 and TRBJ1-4, with 9 bases aligning to TRBD1. The source is a man aged 60-69 years with head and neck cancer. Sequenced: PBMCs. CDR3 in DNA: TGTGCCAGCAGTGTTACAGGGGGCGGTTATGAAAAACTGTTTTTT. Residues: CASSVTGGGYEKLFF. Full variable domain (rest looked up from reference TRBV28 and TRBJ1-4): DVKVTQSSRYLVKRTGEKVFLECVQDMDHENMFWYRQDPGLGLRLIYFSYDVKMKEKGDIPEGYSVSREKKERFSLILESASTNQTSMYLCASSVTGGGYEKLFFGSGTQLSVL.